This T cell receptor beta chain was sequenced for a study of blood T cell repertoires in COVID-19. For the study at large: Sites across the United States, Italy and Spain contributed samples from acute and convalescent COVID-19.

Original methodology: Quantification of nucleated cells was approximated via reference gene primer amplification. Clones were sequenced by immunoSEQ multiplex PCR, and TCRdb holds only the in-frame ones, with some missing. V, J and clone size are those of that table, while D and trimming were read from the DNA. The sample lists over 250,000 clones; around 89% were seen once. V was clipped by 4 bases and J by 0 bases; unmatched bases: 8. Germline CDR1 is LGHDT and CDR2 is YNNKEL (reference sequence). The CDR3 contains 17 residues. The TCR originated in a man in his 60s who had recovered from COVID-19. The V call is TRBV3-1 (or the pseudogene TRBV3-2), the J call TRBJ2-3; 9 bases align to TRBD2. The sample was peripheral blood. Here the CDR3 DNA reads TGTGCCAGCAGCCGGGTGGGAGCGGGGGGAAGCACAGATACGCAGTATTTT. Amino acid sequence: CASSRVGAGGSTDTQYF.